The next 14 T cell receptor beta chains were all read from a single sample in a study of blood T cell repertoires in COVID-19. Generated by immunoSEQ multiplex PCR, the TCRdb table keeps only in-frame clones and is missing some. Of around 150,000 clones in the sample, over 80% were seen once. Sequences were obtained from peripheral blood. Source of these receptors: a man younger than 45 with COVID-19, enrolled during active disease.

This rearrangement joins TRBV11-2 to TRBJ2-7; D unclear. The CDR3 totals 10 residues. Germline CDR1 reads SGHAT; CDR2 reads FQNNGV. Trimming shortened V by 4 bases and J by 6 bases, and 4 bases separated the two germline ends. DNA of the CDR3: TGTGCCAGCAGCTCATCCGAGCAGTACTTC. Its protein product is CASSSSEQYF.

The V and J genes are TRBV19 and TRBJ2-7; D call uncertain. Trimming cost V 3 bases and J 6 bases, with 9 bases left between them. The CDR3 sequence is 12 residues long. In germline, CDR1 is LNHDA, CDR2 SQIVND (reference sequence). CDR3 in amino acids: CASSILGGEQYF. CDR3 nucleotides: TGTGCCAGTAGTATCCTCGGCGGCGAGCAGTACTTC.

This clone occurred a few times. The chain employs TRBV9 and TRBJ2-7, with 11 nucleotides matching TRBD2. CDR1 is SGDLS and CDR2 is YYNGEE in the germline V gene. The CDR3 runs 16 residues. V lost 4 bases and J lost 5; bases outside the gene matches: 11. DNA of the CDR3: TGTGCCAGCAGCCCCCGTATAGCGGGAGGGGCGGACGAGCAGTACTTC. This codes for CASSPRIAGGADEQYF.

This clone appeared a few times. J is TRBJ2-1 and V is TRBV28; 11 bases match TRBD2. The ends lost 5 bases at V and 10 bases at J; junction bases unmatched: 10. The germline gives CDR1 MDHEN, CDR2 SYDVKM. The CDR3 is 15 residues long. CDR3 sequence (DNA): TGTGCCAGCAGTCTAGTGACTAGCGGGATAGAAGAGCAGTTCTTC. Translated: CASSLVTSGIEEQFF. The full variable domain, completed using reference TRBV28 and TRBJ2-1, is DVKVTQSSRYLVKRTGEKVFLECVQDMDHENMFWYRQDPGLGLRLIYFSYDVKMKEKGDIPEGYSVSREKKERFSLILESASTNQTSMYLCASSLVTSGIEEQFFGPGTRLTVL.

V usage is TRBV5-4 and J usage is TRBJ1-1; D might be TRBD1 (6 bases). This CDR3 region has 18 residues. Trimming removed 4 bases at V and 1 base at J, with 23 bases between. Germline assignment: CDR1 SGHNT and CDR2 YYREEE (reference sequence). CDR3 nucleotide sequence: TGTGCCAGCAGCCTTTGGGGGGGGCAGGTTTCCGCGAACACTGAAGCTTTCTTT. It yields the protein CASSLWGGQVSANTEAFF.

In its sample, this clone was seen a few times. The chain couples TRBV24-1 to TRBJ2-3; a weak D match, TRBD2 (6 bases). The CDR3 runs 14 residues. Trimming took 8 bases from V and 2 from J, leaving 13 bases between them. The germline V gene encodes CDR1 KGHDR and CDR2 SFDVKD. The CDR3 DNA reads TGTGCCACCAATGACGGGAGTACCACAGATACGCAGTATTTT. Its translation: CATNDGSTTDTQYF.

The gene calls are TRBV4-1 and TRBJ1-4, with 9 nucleotides matching TRBD1. Germline assignment: CDR1 MGHRA and CDR2 YSYEKL. With 3 bases clipped from V and 8 bases from J, the junction kept 10 bases outside the gene matches. The CDR3 consists of 16 residues. The DNA of the CDR3 is TGCGCCAGCAGCCAGCAACAGGGGGCGGTGTACGAAAAACTGTTTTTT. Its protein is CASSQQQGAVYEKLFF.

This chain connects TRBV14 to TRBJ2-3; D may be TRBD2 (5 bases). CDR1 is SGHDN and CDR2 is FVKESK in the germline V gene. The CDR3 has 13 amino acids. The V gene lost 1 base and the J gene lost 13 bases, with 15 bases spanning the gap. CDR3 nucleotide sequence: TGTGCCAGCAGCCAAGTGGAGTCTGGACTCGAGTATTTT. This codes for CASSQVESGLEYF. Variable domain in full (rest from reference TRBV14 and TRBJ2-3): EAGVTQFPSHSVIEKGQTVTLRCDPISGHDNLYWYRRVMGKEIKFLLHFVKESKQDESGMPNNRFLAERTGGTYSTLKVQPAELEDSGVYFCASSQVESGLEYFGPGTRLTVL.

The J gene is TRBJ1-1, the V gene TRBV12-3 or TRBV12-4; possibly TRBD1 for D (5 bases). Trimming stripped 3 bases from V and 6 bases from J, with 8 bases between. The CDR3 is 12 residues long. For the CDR3, the DNA is TGTGCCAGCAGTTTTGGCAGGGCTGAAGCTTTCTTT. Amino acids: CASSFGRAEAFF.

The chain carries TRBV30 and TRBJ2-7; 14 bases match TRBD2. Trimming at V came to 1 base and at J to 3 bases, leaving 5 bases not matched to a gene. The CDR3 loop spans 16 amino acids. The germline V gene encodes CDR1 GTSNPN and CDR2 SVGIG (reference sequence). CDR3 DNA sequence: TGTGCCTGGAGTGCCGGGACTAGCGGGAGACACTACGAGCAGTACTTC. Residues: CAWSAGTSGRHYEQYF.

This chain uses TRBV2 with TRBJ1-6, with D hard to call. In germline, CDR1 is SNHLY, CDR2 FYNNEI. Trimming shortened V by 8 bases and J by 5 bases, and 16 bases separated the two germline ends. This CDR3 contains 15 residues. The CDR3 DNA reads TGTGCCAGCCGCCCCGTGGGAGGCAATAATTCACCCCTCCACTTT. This encodes CASRPVGGNNSPLHF.

The chain couples TRBV28 to TRBJ1-3, with D possibly TRBD1 on 5 matching bases. The CDR3 runs 16 residues. In germline, CDR1 is MDHEN, CDR2 SYDVKM. Trimming removed 5 bases from V and 0 bases from J, with 14 bases in between. The CDR3 loop reads CASSLRGGSSGNTIYF. The CDR3 DNA follows: TGTGCCAGCAGTCTACGGGGCGGGAGCTCTGGAAACACCATATATTTT.

V usage is TRBV4-3 and J usage is TRBJ1-6; D is unresolved. Germline V gene lookup returns CDR1 LGHNA and CDR2 YSLEER. The length of the CDR3 is 16 residues. Trimming removed 0 bases at V and 9 bases at J, with 15 bases between. CDR3 nucleotides: TGCGCCAGCAGCCAAGAAGCACTCCTAGTCGGTTCACCCCTCCACTTT. It specifies CASSQEALLVGSPLHF.

The rearrangement joins TRBV20-1 to TRBJ1-2, with D unclear. The V gene lost 3 bases and the J gene lost 12 bases, with 11 bases spanning the gap. In germline, CDR1 is DFQATT, CDR2 SNEGSKA (reference sequence). The CDR3 contains 10 residues. This CDR3 is CSARAVEDTF. CDR3 bases: TGCAGTGCTAGGGCGGTCGAGGACACCTTC.